The 30 T cell receptor beta chains below all came from one sample that was sequenced in a study of blood T cell repertoires in COVID-19. The protocol was immunoSEQ multiplex PCR, while the TCRdb copy is restricted to in-frame clones and leaves out a portion. The data contain hundreds of thousands of clones, 80% to 90% of them singletons. The material sequenced was peripheral blood. The receptor source for this set is a man aged 35 to 55 with acute or convalescent COVID-19.

Only one count was recorded for this clone. The rearrangement links TRBV7-9 to TRBJ1-2; the D gene is possibly TRBD1 (6 bases). Deletions cut 5 bases from V and 4 bases from J, with 14 bases between. From germline, CDR1 is SEHNR and CDR2 FQNEAQ (reference sequence). CDR3 length equals 14 residues. This chain's CDR3 is CASSPHPGVYGYTF. The CDR3 DNA reads TGTGCCAGCAGCCCTCACCCAGGGGTCTATGGCTACACCTTC.

The rearrangement uses TRBV9 and TRBJ2-2; 7 nucleotides align to TRBD2. This CDR3 is built from 16 residues. Germline assignment: CDR1 SGDLS and CDR2 YYNGEE. With 0 bases clipped from V and 5 bases from J, the junction kept 7 bases outside the gene matches. The CDR3 spells CASSVAASGYTGELFF. CDR3 bases: TGTGCCAGCAGCGTAGCGGCTAGCGGCTATACCGGGGAGCTGTTTTTT.

J is TRBJ1-1 and V is TRBV9; perhaps TRBD1 as D (5 bases). CDR3 length equals 13 residues. The V gene's germline CDR1 is SGDLS and CDR2 YYNGEE. V was cut by 1 base and J by 8 bases, with 12 bases left in between. The CDR3 nucleotides read TGTGCCAGCAGCGTACAGGACACCAGGGAAGCTTTCTTT. The encoded protein is CASSVQDTREAFF.

V is TRBV18 and J is TRBJ1-4; possibly TRBD1 for D (6 bases). V was pared by 1 base and J by 6 bases, with 21 bases between. The CDR3 is 18 amino acids. Germline lookup yields CDR1 KGHSH and CDR2 LQKENI. The CDR3: CASSPRKYPGQSDEKLFF. The CDR3 DNA follows: TGTGCCAGCTCACCACGAAAATATCCCGGACAGTCGGATGAAAAACTGTTTTTT.

The chain couples TRBV7-8 to TRBJ1-2, with 7 bases identical to TRBD1. V was clipped by 2 bases and J by 0 bases; unmatched bases: 9. Germline V gene lookup returns CDR1 SGHVS and CDR2 FQNEAQ. This CDR3 is built from 17 residues. CDR3 sequence: CASSLRGDRLTNYGYTF. CDR3 DNA: TGTGCCAGCAGCTTACGCGGGGACAGACTGACTAACTATGGCTACACCTTC.

A remark on this clone: Other nucleotide sequences from this sample produce the same CDR3. The J gene is TRBJ1-2, the V gene TRBV5-1, with TRBD1 identical over 8 bases. With V trimmed by 4 bases and J by 7 bases, 6 bases remained unmatched. CDR1 SGHRS and CDR2 YFSETQ come from the germline V gene. The CDR3 consists of 13 residues. The CDR3 sequence: CASSPDRAGGYTF. CDR3 nucleotides: TGCGCCAGCAGCCCGGACAGGGCCGGTGGCTACACCTTC.

The chain combines TRBV19 with TRBJ1-2; TRBD1 aligns across 9 bases. CDR3 size: 15 residues. The J segment lost 6 bases and the V segment lost 3 bases, leaving 8 bases of the junction unmatched. The germline gives CDR1 LNHDA, CDR2 SQIVND (reference sequence). The CDR3 loop reads CASSISGTGMDGYTF. As DNA, the CDR3 is TGTGCCAGTAGTATTTCCGGGACAGGGATGGATGGCTACACCTTC.

The V gene is TRBV9, the J gene TRBJ2-7; 11 bases match TRBD2. The junction had 11 bases not matched to a gene; V was cut back by 0 bases and J by 3 bases. This CDR3 has 18 amino acids. Germline values: CDR1 SGDLS, CDR2 YYNGEE. CDR3: CASSVAASGGQTSYEQYF. The CDR3 coding sequence is TGTGCCAGCAGCGTAGCGGCTAGCGGGGGGCAAACCAGCTACGAGCAGTACTTC.

The chain combines TRBV6-5 with TRBJ2-7; 9 nucleotides agree with TRBD1. Germline loops: CDR1 MNHEY, CDR2 SVGAGI. V gave up 4 bases and J gave up 5 bases; unmatched junction bases: 6. The CDR3 covers 14 residues. For the CDR3, the DNA is TGTGCCAGCAGTTCCGGGGACAGGGCCCACGAGCAGTACTTC. Translation: CASSSGDRAHEQYF.

The rearrangement links TRBV7-2 to TRBJ1-2; the D gene is possibly TRBD1 (6 bases). The CDR3 has 14 amino acids. The V and J ends lost 10 bases and 3 bases respectively, with 18 bases between them. Per germline, CDR1 SGHTA and CDR2 FQGNSA. CDR3 residues: CAIFNPSGDYGYTF. The CDR3 nucleotides read TGTGCCATCTTCAACCCCTCAGGGGACTATGGCTACACCTTC.

V is TRBV5-6 and J is TRBJ2-7; D is possibly TRBD2 (5 bases). V was clipped by 0 bases and J by 5 bases, with 15 bases between them. Germline lookup yields CDR1 SGHDT and CDR2 YYEEEE. The CDR3 consists of 15 residues. The CDR3 is CASSLVGVKSNEQYF. The CDR3 coding sequence is TGTGCCAGCAGCTTGGTCGGGGTCAAGAGTAACGAGCAGTACTTC.

The chain uses TRBV27 and TRBJ2-3, with 7 nucleotides matching TRBD1. Per the germline V gene, CDR1 is MNHEY and CDR2 is SMNVEV (reference sequence). J gave up 4 bases and V 5 bases, and 3 bases lay outside the gene matches. This CDR3 has 13 residues. The CDR3 nucleotides are TGTGCCAGCAGTCACGACAGGGCAGATACGCAGTATTTT. It encodes CASSHDRADTQYF.

This sequence joins TRBV10-1 and TRBJ1-5, with 7 bases fitting TRBD1. Trimming removed 3 bases from V and 9 bases from J; junction bases left unmatched: 5. CDR1 is WNHNN, CDR2 SYGVQD, per germline (reference sequence). The CDR3 is 13 amino acids. CDR3 bases: TGCGCCAGCAGTGAAAACAGGGGAGGGCCCCAGCATTTT. It is translated as CASSENRGGPQHF.

This clone was found a few times. J is TRBJ2-3 and V is TRBV7-3; 11 bases match TRBD2. After removal of 3 bases from V and 5 bases from J, the junction contained 4 bases not matched to a gene. Looked up from germline, CDR1 is SGHTA and CDR2 is FQGTGA. The CDR3 runs 15 residues. The CDR3 nucleotides are TGTGCCAGCAGCTTTAGCGGGAGGGTGGAAGATACGCAGTATTTT. Translating it yields CASSFSGRVEDTQYF.

The chain couples TRBV18 to TRBJ1-4, with D uncertain. V shed 5 bases and J shed 2 bases, with 18 bases lying between them. This CDR3 has 17 amino acids. CDR1 and CDR2 from the germline V gene are KGHSH and LQKENI. The CDR3 reads CASSSRAAGGTNEKLFF. The DNA for the CDR3 is TGTGCCAGCTCATCCCGGGCCGCCGGAGGCACTAATGAAAAACTGTTTTTT. Filled out from reference TRBV18 and TRBJ1-4, the complete variable domain reads NAGVMQNPRHLVRRRGQEARLRCSPMKGHSHVYWYRQLPEEGLKFMVYLQKENIIDESGMPKERFSAEFPKEGPSILRIQQVVRGDSAAYFCASSSRAAGGTNEKLFFGSGTQLSVL.

This clone was seen once. This chain connects TRBV15 to TRBJ1-2, with D unclear. V gave up 3 bases and J gave up 7 bases, with 18 bases separating them. From germline, CDR1 is LNHNV and CDR2 YYDKDF (reference sequence). The CDR3 covers 15 residues. The CDR3 is CATSRSLSTTGGYTF. The CDR3 region has the DNA TGTGCCACCAGCAGGTCTCTCTCTACAACGGGTGGCTACACCTTC.

For the CDR3, the DNA is TGTGCCAGTAGTATAGTTGCGGGAGAGACTAAACGCACAGATACGCAGTATTTT. It yields the protein CASSIVAGETKRTDTQYF. This sequence joins TRBV19 and TRBJ2-3; 7 bases agree with TRBD2. CDR3 length: 18 residues. Losses at the gene ends were 1 base for V and 1 base for J; bases not matched to a gene: 11. The germline CDR1 and CDR2 sequences are LNHDA and SQIVND (reference sequence). Complete variable domain (other parts from reference TRBV19 and TRBJ2-3): DGGITQSPKYLFRKEGQNVTLSCEQNLNHDAMYWYRQDPGQGLRLIYYSQIVNDFQKGDIAEGYSVSREKKESFPLTVTSAQKNPTAFYLCASSIVAGETKRTDTQYFGPGTRLTVL.

This clone was seen just once. The chain carries TRBV28 and TRBJ1-1; the match to TRBD1 covers 9 bases. Losses at the gene ends were 4 bases for V and 0 bases for J; bases not matched to a gene: 9. Germline V lookup: CDR1 MDHEN, CDR2 SYDVKM. The CDR3 runs 17 residues. The CDR3 sequence: CASSSGDRADLNTEAFF. CDR3 DNA: TGTGCCAGCAGTTCGGGGGACAGGGCAGACTTGAACACTGAAGCTTTCTTT.

CDR3: CASTGTGDAYGYTF. DNA for the CDR3: TGTGCCAGCACCGGGACAGGGGATGCCTATGGCTACACCTTC. The chain couples TRBV28 to TRBJ1-2; TRBD1 agrees at 10 bases. The CDR3 runs 14 residues. V lost 7 bases and J lost 4; bases outside the gene matches: 6. Germline CDR1 reads MDHEN; CDR2 reads SYDVKM.

The chain couples TRBV3-1 (or the pseudogene TRBV3-2) to TRBJ1-4, with D maybe TRBD1 (6 bases). The V end lost 0 bases, the J end lost 5 bases, and 13 bases lay between the germline ends. The germline CDR1 and CDR2 sequences are LGHDT and YNNKEL (reference sequence). There are 16 residues in the CDR3. The CDR3 sequence: CASSQDFGQINEKLFF. The CDR3 DNA sequence: TGTGCCAGCAGCCAAGACTTCGGACAGATCAATGAAAAACTGTTTTTT.

The chain combines TRBV6-6 with TRBJ2-1; D may be TRBD1 (5 bases). Germline lookup yields CDR1 MNHNY and CDR2 SVGAGI (reference sequence). The length of the CDR3 is 15 residues. V lost 1 base to trimming and J lost 2 bases, with 9 bases between them. CDR3 bases: TGTGCCAGCAGTTACTTGGGGCCCGCCTACAATGAGCAGTTCTTC. It specifies CASSYLGPAYNEQFF.

This chain joins TRBV6-5 and TRBJ2-1; TRBD2 matches at 7 bases. The CDR3 sequence is 11 residues long. Germline loops: CDR1 MNHEY, CDR2 SVGAGI. After removal of 8 bases from V and 8 bases from J, the junction contained 3 bases not matched to a gene. The CDR3 coding sequence is TGTGCCAGCGGACTAGTCCATGAGCAGTTCTTC. This translates into CASGLVHEQFF.

This clone was observed once. The chain employs TRBV7-2 and TRBJ1-1, with TRBD1 matching 7 bases. The CDR3 covers 17 residues. The junction had 11 bases not matched to a gene; V was cut back by 4 bases and J by 0 bases. From germline, CDR1 is SGHTA and CDR2 FQGNSA. The CDR3 sequence: CASSSPYWGQMNTEAFF. The CDR3 coding sequence is TGTGCCAGCAGCTCACCTTACTGGGGACAGATGAACACTGAAGCTTTCTTT. Full variable domain (missing parts from reference TRBV7-2 and TRBJ1-1): GAGVSQSPSNKVTEKGKDVELRCDPISGHTALYWYRQSLGQGLEFLIYFQGNSAPDKSGLPSDRFSAERTGGSVSTLTIQRTQQEDSAVYLCASSSPYWGQMNTEAFFGQGTRLTVV.

This clone showed up just a few times. V gene TRBV7-2 combines with J gene TRBJ1-1; D call uncertain. Germline CDR1 is SGHTA and CDR2 is FQGNSA. The CDR3 is 15 residues long. Between the trimmed V and J ends, which lost 6 bases and 5 bases, there was a span of 19 bases. This CDR3 is CASSRRGPHSTEAFF. The CDR3 coding sequence is TGTGCCAGCAGTAGGCGAGGCCCCCATAGTACTGAAGCTTTCTTT.

The chain recombines TRBV7-3 with TRBJ2-1; no reliable D call. Trimming stripped 2 bases from V and 5 bases from J, with 7 bases between. The CDR3 is made up of 13 amino acids. Germline V gives CDR1 SGHTA, CDR2 FQGTGA. This CDR3 is CASSLGIDNEQFF. For the CDR3, the DNA is TGTGCCAGCAGCTTAGGCATCGACAATGAGCAGTTCTTC.

This chain uses TRBV10-3 with TRBJ2-5; possibly TRBD1 or TRBD2 for D (6 bases each). The CDR3 is 16 amino acids. Per the germline V gene, CDR1 is ENHRY and CDR2 is SYGVKD. V was clipped by 4 bases and J by 1 base, with 16 bases between them. This CDR3 is CAISGSGARPQETQYF. The DNA of the CDR3 is TGTGCCATCAGTGGGTCGGGGGCCCGACCCCAAGAGACCCAGTACTTC.

The chain employs TRBV6-2 or TRBV6-3 and TRBJ2-6; the match to TRBD2 covers 7 bases. The CDR3 sequence is 18 residues long. With V trimmed by 2 bases and J by 2 bases, 9 bases remained unmatched. Germline V gene data show CDR1 as MNHEY and CDR2 as SVGEGT. CDR3 loop: CASSYGLAGQTGANVLTF. As DNA, the CDR3 is TGTGCCAGCAGTTACGGGTTAGCGGGCCAAACTGGGGCCAACGTCCTGACTTTC.

The rearrangement joins TRBV5-4 to TRBJ1-1; 7 bases line up with TRBD1. Germline V gene data show CDR1 as SGHNT and CDR2 as YYREEE (reference sequence). The V and J ends lost 4 bases and 11 bases, in that order; junction bases with no gene match: 14. The CDR3 loop spans 14 amino acids. The CDR3 sequence: CASSIDRVASPAFF. As DNA, the CDR3 is TGTGCCAGCAGCATTGACAGGGTGGCGTCACCGGCTTTCTTT.

The chain joins TRBV5-1 to TRBJ2-1; TRBD1 matches 7 bases. This CDR3 has 14 amino acids. V lost 4 bases, J lost 7 bases, and 8 bases stayed unmatched. Germline loops: CDR1 SGHRS, CDR2 YFSETQ. The CDR3 spells CASSLYRGPNEQFF. CDR3 DNA sequence: TGCGCCAGCAGCCTATACAGGGGCCCTAATGAGCAGTTCTTC.

The chain is built from TRBV28 and TRBJ2-5; 7 bases agree with TRBD2. Germline V lookup: CDR1 MDHEN, CDR2 SYDVKM. This CDR3 spans 16 amino acids. V lost 0 bases to trimming and J lost 5 bases; unmatched junction nucleotides: 9. This chain's CDR3 is CASSLWGSGSSETQYF. CDR3 bases: TGTGCCAGCAGTTTATGGGGTAGCGGGTCATCGGAGACCCAGTACTTC.